These T cell receptor beta chains were read from a single sample in a study of control samples from healthy donors and cancer patients. Here immunoSEQ multiplex PCR was the method, and the copy in TCRdb shows in-frame clones only, minus some. The profile shows roughly 130,000 clones, nearly 90% of them singletons. Sequencing input: blood. The receptors come from a man in his fifties or sixties in good health. The CDR3 runs from the conserved cysteine through the conserved F or W. Each record gives: V gene, J gene, D gene, clone size, CDR3 length, CDR3 DNA, CDR3 protein. A D gene is named only where the DNA matches it firmly. Only some rows state a clone size, as once, few, many or a class for expanded clones.

v_gene: TRBV7-9
j_gene: TRBJ2-6
d_gene: .
abundance: .
len: 16
CDR3nt: TGTGCCAGCAGCTTAGGGGTAGGGGCGGGGGCCAACGTCCTGACTTTC
CDR3aa: CASSLGVGAGANVLTF

v_gene: TRBV2
j_gene: TRBJ2-2
d_gene: TRBD1
abundance: .
len: 16
CDR3nt: TGTGCCAGCAGTAGACAGGGGGCCGGTGGCACCGGGGAGCTGTTTTTT
CDR3aa: CASSRQGAGGTGELFF

v_gene: TRBV10-2
j_gene: TRBJ2-7
d_gene: .
abundance: .
len: 14
CDR3nt: TGCGCCAGCAGTTACTCGGACATGTCCTACGAGCAGTACTTC
CDR3aa: CASSYSDMSYEQYF

v_gene: TRBV28
j_gene: TRBJ2-7
d_gene: .
abundance: .
len: 14
CDR3nt: TGTGCCAGCAGTTTACATGGGCTAAACTACGAGCAGTACTTC
CDR3aa: CASSLHGLNYEQYF

v_gene: TRBV7-9
j_gene: TRBJ2-5
d_gene: .
abundance: .
len: 13
CDR3nt: TGTGCCAGCAGCAAACCGGGGCAAGAGACCCAGTACTTC
CDR3aa: CASSKPGQETQYF

v_gene: TRBV18
j_gene: TRBJ2-3
d_gene: .
abundance: .
len: 14
CDR3nt: TGTGCCAGCTCATGGTCCCAGGGTCAGGATACGCAGTATTTT
CDR3aa: CASSWSQGQDTQYF

v_gene: TRBV24-1
j_gene: TRBJ2-1
d_gene: .
abundance: .
len: 17
CDR3nt: TGTGCCACCAGTGATTCAACAGACTTTATTTCCTACAATGAGCAGTTCTTC
CDR3aa: CATSDSTDFISYNEQFF

v_gene: TRBV12-3/TRBV12-4
j_gene: TRBJ1-1
d_gene: TRBD1
abundance: .
len: 13
CDR3nt: TGTGCCAGCAGAACGGACAGGGGTGATGAAGCTTTCTTT
CDR3aa: CASRTDRGDEAFF

v_gene: TRBV6-5
j_gene: TRBJ2-5
d_gene: TRBD1
abundance: few
len: 14
CDR3nt: TGTGCCAGCAGACAACAGGGGGCGCGGGAGACCCAGTACTTC
CDR3aa: CASRQQGARETQYF

v_gene: TRBV9
j_gene: TRBJ2-7
d_gene: .
abundance: .
len: 13
CDR3nt: TGTGCCAGCAGCGGCCAGGCCGTCCACGAGCAGTACTTC
CDR3aa: CASSGQAVHEQYF

v_gene: TRBV27
j_gene: TRBJ1-6
d_gene: .
abundance: .
len: 17
CDR3nt: TGTGCCAGCAGTCCCGGTGTGCCGGGACTGATTAATTCACCCCTCCACTTT
CDR3aa: CASSPGVPGLINSPLHF

v_gene: TRBV7-3
j_gene: TRBJ2-1
d_gene: .
abundance: .
len: 16
CDR3nt: TGTGCCAGCAGCTTGCTGGCCGGGGCGGGATACAATGAGCAGTTCTTC
CDR3aa: CASSLLAGAGYNEQFF

v_gene: TRBV2
j_gene: TRBJ2-2
d_gene: .
abundance: .
len: 14
CDR3nt: TGTGCCAGCAAGAAGACTGAAAACACCGGGGAGCTGTTTTTT
CDR3aa: CASKKTENTGELFF

v_gene: TRBV15
j_gene: TRBJ1-6
d_gene: .
abundance: few
len: 16
CDR3nt: TGTGCCACCAGCAGAGGGGGTAGCTCCTATAATTCACCCCTCCACTTT
CDR3aa: CATSRGGSSYNSPLHF

v_gene: TRBV18
j_gene: TRBJ2-7
d_gene: TRBD1
abundance: .
len: 15
CDR3nt: TGTGCCAGCTCACCGGGACAGGGTGTTACCTACGAGCAGTACTTC
CDR3aa: CASSPGQGVTYEQYF

v_gene: TRBV6-2/TRBV6-3
j_gene: TRBJ2-5
d_gene: .
abundance: .
len: 11
CDR3nt: TGTGCCAGCAGTTACTCGGAGACCCAGTACTTC
CDR3aa: CASSYSETQYF

v_gene: TRBV5-1
j_gene: TRBJ2-3
d_gene: TRBD2
abundance: .
len: 15
CDR3nt: TGCGCCAGCAGCTTTACTAGCGACCGCACAGATACGCAGTATTTT
CDR3aa: CASSFTSDRTDTQYF

v_gene: TRBV12-3/TRBV12-4
j_gene: TRBJ2-7
d_gene: .
abundance: once
len: 12
CDR3nt: TGTGCCAGCAGTCCGGTCCTATACGAGCAGTACTTC
CDR3aa: CASSPVLYEQYF

v_gene: TRBV24-1
j_gene: TRBJ1-1
d_gene: .
abundance: .
len: 14
CDR3nt: TGTGCCGCAATCGAACAGGGAGGTGATTTTGAAGCTTTCTTT
CDR3aa: CAAIEQGGDFEAFF

v_gene: TRBV6-5
j_gene: TRBJ1-1
d_gene: TRBD1
abundance: .
len: 16
CDR3nt: TGTGCCAGCAGTTACCGACCGACAGGGGAGAACACTGAAGCTTTCTTT
CDR3aa: CASSYRPTGENTEAFF

v_gene: TRBV3-1/TRBV3-2
j_gene: TRBJ2-1
d_gene: TRBD2
abundance: .
len: 19
CDR3nt: TGTGCCAGCAGCCAAGATGGCGGACCGGGACTAGCGGGGGTAAATGAGCAGTTCTTC
CDR3aa: CASSQDGGPGLAGVNEQFF

v_gene: TRBV6-4
j_gene: TRBJ1-6
d_gene: .
abundance: .
len: 14
CDR3nt: TGTGCCAGCAGTGAATCGGGAGGAGGTACACCCCTCCACTTT
CDR3aa: CASSESGGGTPLHF

v_gene: TRBV11-2
j_gene: TRBJ2-3
d_gene: TRBD1
abundance: .
len: 15
CDR3nt: TGTGCCAGCAGCTTAGGGGCAGGGGGAACAGATACGCAGTATTTT
CDR3aa: CASSLGAGGTDTQYF

v_gene: TRBV19
j_gene: TRBJ1-6
d_gene: .
abundance: .
len: 16
CDR3nt: TGTGCCAGTAGTAGTCCCTCGGGAATTCGTAATTCACCCCTCCACTTT
CDR3aa: CASSSPSGIRNSPLHF

v_gene: TRBV14
j_gene: TRBJ1-2
d_gene: .
abundance: .
len: 14
CDR3nt: TGTGCCAGCAGCCTTTCCGGGACGGTATATGGCTACACCTTC
CDR3aa: CASSLSGTVYGYTF

v_gene: TRBV30
j_gene: TRBJ1-5
d_gene: .
abundance: .
len: 13
CDR3nt: TGTGCCTGGAGTGGAAGAGGGGATCAGCCCCAGCATTTT
CDR3aa: CAWSGRGDQPQHF

v_gene: TRBV19
j_gene: TRBJ1-2
d_gene: .
abundance: .
len: 13
CDR3nt: TGTGCCAGTAAGACAGGCGGGGCGTATGGCTACACCTTC
CDR3aa: CASKTGGAYGYTF

v_gene: TRBV18
j_gene: TRBJ1-2
d_gene: .
abundance: .
len: 14
CDR3nt: TGTGCCAGCTCCCGGGACACAGATGGAGATGGCTACACCTTC
CDR3aa: CASSRDTDGDGYTF

v_gene: TRBV6-5
j_gene: TRBJ1-6
d_gene: TRBD1
abundance: .
len: 14
CDR3nt: TGTGCCAGCAGATGGACAGGGGGCATCGCACCCCTCCACTTT
CDR3aa: CASRWTGGIAPLHF

v_gene: TRBV7-8
j_gene: TRBJ1-1
d_gene: .
abundance: .
len: 14
CDR3nt: TGTGCCAGCAGCTTAGGCACAGCAACACGTGAAGCTTTCTTT
CDR3aa: CASSLGTATREAFF

v_gene: TRBV11-1
j_gene: TRBJ1-2
d_gene: .
abundance: .
len: 15
CDR3nt: TGTGCCAGCAGCCCCCAAGAGACGGGGATCATTGGCTACACCTTC
CDR3aa: CASSPQETGIIGYTF

v_gene: TRBV18
j_gene: TRBJ2-1
d_gene: .
abundance: .
len: 14
CDR3nt: TGTGCCAGCTCACCAGTCATCGAGGGCACTGAGCAGTTCTTC
CDR3aa: CASSPVIEGTEQFF

v_gene: TRBV15
j_gene: TRBJ2-3
d_gene: TRBD2
abundance: .
len: 22
CDR3nt: TGTGCCACCAGCAGTACCGGGGGGGCATCATATTCTAGAGACTCTTACACAGATACGCAGTATTTT
CDR3aa: CATSSTGGASYSRDSYTDTQYF

v_gene: TRBV5-5
j_gene: TRBJ2-1
d_gene: TRBD1
abundance: .
len: 16
CDR3nt: TGTGCCAGCAGCTTAAAGGGGGCGAGGGTCTACAATGAGCAGTTCTTC
CDR3aa: CASSLKGARVYNEQFF

v_gene: TRBV12-3/TRBV12-4
j_gene: TRBJ2-7
d_gene: .
abundance: .
len: 12
CDR3nt: TGTGCCAGCAGTTTAAGACCCCACGAGCAGTACTTC
CDR3aa: CASSLRPHEQYF

v_gene: TRBV5-1
j_gene: TRBJ2-2
d_gene: .
abundance: .
len: 15
CDR3nt: TGCGCCAGCAGCTTGACAGCGGGTTACACCGGGGAGCTGTTTTTT
CDR3aa: CASSLTAGYTGELFF

v_gene: TRBV11-2
j_gene: TRBJ2-1
d_gene: .
abundance: .
len: 12
CDR3nt: TGTGCCAGCAGCAGGAGGTTCAATGAGCAGTTCTTC
CDR3aa: CASSRRFNEQFF

v_gene: TRBV2
j_gene: TRBJ2-2
d_gene: .
abundance: .
len: 15
CDR3nt: TGTGCCCAGCAATTGACAGATGCGAACACCGGGGAGCTGTTTTTT
CDR3aa: CAQQLTDANTGELFF

v_gene: TRBV2
j_gene: TRBJ1-5
d_gene: .
abundance: .
len: 14
CDR3nt: TGTGCCAGCAGTGACGGGGGAGGCAATCAGCCCCAGCATTTT
CDR3aa: CASSDGGGNQPQHF

v_gene: TRBV28
j_gene: TRBJ2-3
d_gene: TRBD2
abundance: .
len: 17
CDR3nt: TGTGCCAGCAGCTTTCTAGCGGGGGGCATTGTTACAGATACGCAGTATTTT
CDR3aa: CASSFLAGGIVTDTQYF

v_gene: TRBV27
j_gene: TRBJ1-5
d_gene: .
abundance: .
len: 17
CDR3nt: TGTGCCAGCAGTCCAAAAGAGCATGTATATAGCAATCAGCCCCAGCATTTT
CDR3aa: CASSPKEHVYSNQPQHF

v_gene: TRBV15
j_gene: TRBJ2-3
d_gene: TRBD2
abundance: .
len: 19
CDR3nt: TGTGCCACCAGCAGACCCCGAACTGGTGCGGCTAGCGGGTTAGATACGCAGTATTTT
CDR3aa: CATSRPRTGAASGLDTQYF

v_gene: TRBV5-1
j_gene: TRBJ2-1
d_gene: .
abundance: .
len: 15
CDR3nt: TGCGCCAGCAGCTTGGAGGTCGGCCTCTACAATGAGCAGTTCTTC
CDR3aa: CASSLEVGLYNEQFF